The rows below give T cell receptor beta chains drawn from one sample of a study of cytomegalovirus exposure and HLA in healthy donors. TCRdb keeps only in-frame clones here, not all; method: immunoSEQ multiplex PCR. The sample carries about 88,000 clones, about 69% recorded once. The sequenced material came from PBMCs. These receptors were taken from a woman between 18 and 30 years old in good health and CMV-seropositive. CDR3s include the opening cysteine and the closing phenylalanine or tryptophan. Each record gives: V gene, D gene, clone size, J gene, CDR3 DNA, CDR3 protein. The D gene is left open where the match is weak. The size entry is marked missing in some rows and otherwise reads once, few, many or a size class.

TRBV4-3	-	-	TRBJ1-4	TGCGCCAGCAGCCAAGATTCCGGGAGAGGAACTAATGAAAAACTGTTTTTT	CASSQDSGRGTNEKLFF
TRBV5-4	TRBD2	-	TRBJ2-1	TGCGCCAGCAGCTGGCGGGGGGATGAGCAGTTCTTC	CASSWRGDEQFF
TRBV7-2	-	once	TRBJ2-7	TGTGCCAGCAGCATAAGACGGGTCGGGGAGCAGTACTTC	CASSIRRVGEQYF
TRBV4-3	TRBD2	-	TRBJ2-2	TGCGCCAGCAGCCAAGGGGGACTAGCGGGGGGGACCGGGGAGCTGTTTTTT	CASSQGGLAGGTGELFF
TRBV19	-	-	TRBJ2-7	TGTGCCAGTAGTCGCCCCGCGGTCTCCTACGAGCAGTACTTC	CASSRPAVSYEQYF
TRBV2	-	-	TRBJ1-2	TGTGCCAGCAGCGAGATGGACAGTGTCGGCTACACCTTC	CASSEMDSVGYTF
TRBV2	TRBD2	-	TRBJ2-5	TGTGCCAGCAGCGCAGGCCCTAGCGGGGCCATCCAAGAGACCCAGTACTTC	CASSAGPSGAIQETQYF
TRBV4-2	TRBD2	-	TRBJ2-3	TGTGCCAGCAGCCAAGATAGACTAGCGAGAAGCACAGATACGCAGTATTTT	CASSQDRLARSTDTQYF
TRBV10-3	TRBD2	-	TRBJ2-2	TGTGCCATCAGTGAGAGGGAGGGCACCGGGGAGCTGTTTTTT	CAISEREGTGELFF
TRBV4-3	-	-	TRBJ1-4	TGCGCCAGCAGCCAAGATGGCACGTCCGATGAAAAACTGTTTTTT	CASSQDGTSDEKLFF
TRBV21-1	-	-	TRBJ1-5	TGTGCCAGCAGCAATCGACAGGCCACCGTAGGGGGTTATAGCAATCAGCCCCAGCATTTT	CASSNRQATVGGYSNQPQHF
TRBV27	-	-	TRBJ1-2	TGTGCCAGCAATAACTTCCGAGGGAACCCCACGGGGTATGGCTACACCTTC	CASNNFRGNPTGYGYTF
TRBV4-1	TRBD1	few	TRBJ2-1	TGCGCCAGCAGTCAGGACGGGACAGGGAAAATGAATGAGCAGTTCTTC	CASSQDGTGKMNEQFF
TRBV6-5	-	few	TRBJ2-7	TGTGCCAGCACTCCCTATAGCGGCTCCTACGAGCAGTACTTC	CASTPYSGSYEQYF
TRBV6-1	TRBD2	-	TRBJ2-1	TGTGCCAGCAGTGAACTTAGCGGGGCAAACAATGAGCAGTTCTTC	CASSELSGANNEQFF
TRBV4-2	TRBD2	-	TRBJ2-1	TGTGCCAGCAGCCACTTTAGCGGGAGGGTGTTCTTC	CASSHFSGRVFF
TRBV7-2	TRBD1	-	TRBJ1-1	TGTGCCAGCAGCCTGGGACAGGCGTTCACTGAAGCTTTCTTT	CASSLGQAFTEAFF
TRBV19	TRBD2	once	TRBJ2-5	TGTGCCAGTAGTACGCGGGGGTCTTATGAGACCCAGTACTTC	CASSTRGSYETQYF
TRBV9	-	-	TRBJ2-7	TGTGCCAGCAGCGTAGCAGGGTTTGGGCCTTACGAGCAGTACTTC	CASSVAGFGPYEQYF
TRBV2	TRBD2	-	TRBJ2-1	TGTGCCAGCAGTGAAGCGCTTGGCGGGAGGGCCAGGTCCTACAATGAGCAGTTCTTC	CASSEALGGRARSYNEQFF
TRBV5-4	TRBD1	-	TRBJ2-7	TGTGCCAGCAGCTTGGGGGACAGGGTACCCTACGAGCAGTACTTC	CASSLGDRVPYEQYF
TRBV7-8	TRBD2	few	TRBJ2-1	TGTGCCAGCAGCTTCCTTAGCGGGGGGTACAATGAGCAGTTCTTC	CASSFLSGGYNEQFF
TRBV29-1	TRBD2	-	TRBJ2-3	TGCAGCGCCGTAGCGGGGGGCCGCACAGATACGCAGTATTTT	CSAVAGGRTDTQYF
TRBV5-6	-	-	TRBJ1-5	TGTGCCAGCAGCGACGGAGCGGCGGAGAATCAGCCCCAGCATTTT	CASSDGAAENQPQHF
TRBV9	TRBD2	once	TRBJ2-3	TGTGCCAGCAGCGTAGCCGGGAGGGGCACAGATACGCAGTATTTT	CASSVAGRGTDTQYF
TRBV9	-	-	TRBJ2-3	TGTGCCAGCAGCGTAGACGGTCTAGCGAAGAGCAGGACAGATACGCAGTATTTT	CASSVDGLAKSRTDTQYF
TRBV29-1	-	once	TRBJ2-3	TGCAGCGTTGTCGAGGGAGGAGGCACAGATACGCAGTATTTT	CSVVEGGGTDTQYF
TRBV5-4	TRBD2	-	TRBJ2-2	TGTGCCAGCAGCCCGGGACTAGCTACCGGGGAGCTGTTTTTT	CASSPGLATGELFF